Below are 6 T cell receptor beta chains sequenced from a single sample in a study of control samples from healthy donors and cancer patients. The data were produced by immunoSEQ multiplex PCR, yet TCRdb's version contains in-frame clones alone and is incomplete. Among tens of thousands of clones listed, roughly 93% were seen once. The sequencing sample was made of blood. Receptors originate from a woman under 40 in good health.

The chain carries TRBV7-2 and TRBJ2-7; TRBD2 is a possible D gene (5 bases). V shed 2 bases and J shed 3 bases, with 8 bases lying between them. The CDR3 has 13 residues. Germline V gives CDR1 SGHTA, CDR2 FQGNSA. The DNA of the CDR3 is TGTGCCAGCAGCTTATCTGACTACTACGAGCAGTACTTC. Residues: CASSLSDYYEQYF.

V usage is TRBV7-9 and J usage is TRBJ1-1; 7 bases are shared with TRBD1. CDR1 SEHNR and CDR2 FQNEAQ come from the germline V gene (reference sequence). After removal of 7 bases from V and 3 bases from J, the junction contained 11 bases not matched to a gene. This CDR3 spans 15 amino acids. CDR3 protein: CASTLDGGQHTEAFF. The CDR3 nucleotides are TGTGCCAGCACCCTGGACGGGGGACAGCACACTGAAGCTTTCTTT.

This rearrangement joins TRBV5-8 to TRBJ2-3; the D call may be TRBD1 or TRBD2 (6 bases each). Germline V lookup: CDR1 SGHTS, CDR2 YDEGEE. The V end lost 1 base, the J end lost 5 bases, and 14 bases lay between the germline ends. The CDR3 consists of 15 residues. The CDR3 here is CASSLTGWGGDTQYF. CDR3 DNA sequence: TGTGCCAGCAGCTTGACAGGGTGGGGAGGAGATACGCAGTATTTT.

DNA of the CDR3: TGCAGCGTTGTTGGCAGCGGATATGGCTACACCTTC. Protein sequence: CSVVGSGYGYTF. The rearrangement links TRBV29-1 to TRBJ1-2; no clear D gene. The length of the CDR3 is 12 residues. V gave up 4 bases and J gave up 5 bases, with 11 bases separating them. Looked up from germline, CDR1 is SQVTM and CDR2 is ANQGSEA.

This chain connects TRBV6-2 or TRBV6-3 to TRBJ2-5; 8 bases are a match to TRBD2. CDR1 and CDR2 from the germline V gene are MNHEY and SVGEGT. The V gene end was trimmed by 5 bases and the J gene end by 5 bases; junction bases not matched to a gene: 10. The CDR3 is 15 amino acids. The CDR3, as DNA: TGTGCCAGCAGTCATCGACGGGGGGGCGTGGAGACCCAGTACTTC. Its translation: CASSHRRGGVETQYF.

The genes are TRBV4-1 and TRBJ2-7, with a tentative D call TRBD2 (6 bases). Trimming left V 0 bases short and J 3 bases short, with 12 bases between. This CDR3 comprises 15 residues. The germline V gene has CDR1 MGHRA and CDR2 YSYEKL. CDR3 coding DNA: TGCGCCAGCAGCCAAGATTCCGGGAGTAACTACGAGCAGTACTTC. Its protein is CASSQDSGSNYEQYF.